Sequencing of this T cell receptor (beta chain) was carried out in a study of radiation and T cells in renal cell carcinoma (dated by TCRdb to 2019 to 2021). For the study in its entirety: Samples were obtained from a clinical trial, in which 15 Gy stereotactic body radiation therapy was delivered to primary renal cell carcinomas and nephrectomy was performed 4 weeks later. In total, about 51 samples underwent TCR beta sequencing: 25 or so tumors plus 27 peripheral blood samples. Across all 55 or so samples, roughly 3,700,000 unique CDR3 nucleotide sequences encoding about 2.4 million unique CDR3 amino acid sequences were identified. Results and caveats for the whole study, not just this receptor: In blood, the top tumor clonotypes increased between baseline and 2 weeks post-radiation and then shrank by 4 weeks, which suggests that tumor-resident clones expanded only transiently. With a single-armed trial design, the study had no way to address how radiation dose or scheduling affects the TCR repertoire. Changes in the blood repertoire were not tracked past 4 weeks after treatment. No pretreatment tumor biopsies were available, so the baseline intratumoral presence of clonotypes could not be determined.

The immunoSEQ kit was used, according to the manufacturer's recommendations, to generate TCR beta libraries from genomic DNA. Library preparation used a first multiplex PCR with proprietary primers, then a second PCR adding unique barcodes, with bead cleanups after each round. A kit-provided positive control reaction and a negative control reaction were included in every sample batch. The final libraries were assessed on an Agilent 4200 TapeStation D1000 ScreenTape, pooled by volume, and quantified by qPCR. Sequencing was performed on an Illumina NextSeq500 using a MidOutput 150-cycle cartridge, with 156 Read1 cycles, 15 Index1 cycles, and the kit custom primers. The pooled library was loaded at 0.9 to 1 pM with a roughly 20% PhiX control spike-in. The published analysis was carried out like this. Vendor-processed data were analyzed in R, and a clonotype was defined as all T cells sharing the same CDR3 nucleotide sequence. In the clone abundance analyses, frequencies in each sample were normalized to that sample's 10,000 most abundant clones. Public T cell clones, which averaged fewer than five per sample, were removed prior to analysis. A difference in abundance of at least 32-fold between compartments was used to define tumor-enriched and baseline blood-enriched clonotypes. Clonotypes expanded or contracted between blood time points were identified with a beta-binomial differential abundance model. Similarity between tumor and blood repertoires was quantified using the Baroni-Urbani and Buser coefficient, and groups were compared with two-tailed Wilcoxon tests in R. The immuneACCESS repertoire file appears here via TCRdb, limited to in-frame rearrangements. These files lack a portion of the clones; in checked studies, under half of the deficit traces to unresolved V genes, and the cause of the others is not known. V and J calls and clone size are as listed in that table; D and trimming were resolved from the DNA. For this sample there are more than 140,000 clones; less than 85% appear just once. The ten largest account for around a quarter of the sample.

CDR1 SGHRS and CDR2 YFSETQ were looked up in the germline V gene. The CDR3 spans 15 residues, from the cysteine through the phenylalanine. The kept DNA is CDR3 alone, 45 bases in frame from the first base. V is reduced by 1 base and J by 0 bases, leaving a spacing of 10 bases between them. This clone was seen more than once but under ten times. What antigen it recognizes has not been identified. No base qualities exist here, and no much larger clone lies one base off it. In the paper's terms, the time point label means: baseline pretreatment blood. The sample's treatment or condition label, in plain terms: 15 Gy SBRT to primary tumor, nephrectomy 4 weeks later. To track tumor-enriched clonotypes, serial peripheral blood was sampled from radiation-treated patients at baseline and at 2 weeks and 4 weeks after SBRT. Every patient had renal cell carcinoma of clear cell pathology. Genomic DNA for TCR sequencing was prepared using the QIAamp DNA Blood Mini Kit (Qiagen). Samples were included in the analyses only if all quality control checks were passed.

This chain is built from TRBV5-1 and TRBJ1-1; the D gene lacks a confident call. The starting material was blood, obtained from a patient whose treatment included radiotherapy and nephrectomy. This sequence originates from a woman aged 50 to 65 with renal cell carcinoma. This receptor has the CDR3 CASSLIGQMNTEAFF. The nucleotides read TGCGCCAGCAGCTTGATAGGCCAGATGAACACTGAAGCTTTCTTT.